The present TCR beta chain was sequenced within a study of blood T cell repertoires in COVID-19. Source study methods: Amplifying reference gene primers gave estimates of nucleated cell counts. Assay used: immunoSEQ multiplex PCR; TCRdb lists only in-frame clones, some missing. V, J and clone size are taken as reported in that table, and D and trimming were inferred from the DNA itself. The sample yields about 140,000 clones, about 83% seen once. The germline V gene encodes CDR1 GTSNPN and CDR2 SVGIG (reference sequence). Trimming removed 0 bases from V and 4 bases from J, with 10 bases in between. The CDR3 sequence is 15 residues long. This clone showed up just a few times.

The rearrangement links TRBV30 to TRBJ1-6, with D maybe TRBD1 (6 bases). Material: peripheral blood. This TCR derives from a human donor in a cohort sampled during active COVID-19. Written as DNA, the CDR3 is TGTGCCTGGAGTGTCGGACAGATTTATAATTCACCCCTCCACTTT. This codes for CAWSVGQIYNSPLHF.